These 2 T cell receptor beta chains share one sample of origin, sequenced in a study of blood T cells in healthy people across ages. Sample-barcoded 5' priming and a J-beta primer mix drove a second PCR of roughly 6 to 12 cycles. TCRdb called the 5' RACE reads again in MiXCR, with one record for every CDR3 protein. The table lists some 800,000 distinct CDR3 sequences, 25% of them singletons. These data were likewise used in another study, on T cells of mothers and their children.

Sequencing was carried out using blood. The receptor set was obtained from a boy aged 5 to 17 in good health.

This clonotype has only a few counts. This chain uses TRBV2 with TRBJ2-2, with TRBD2 matching 7 bases. The J segment lost 7 bases and the V segment lost 5 bases, leaving 10 bases of the junction unmatched. Germline values: CDR1 SNHLY, CDR2 FYNNEI. This CDR3 has 15 amino acids. The CDR3 reads CASSRPSGRGGELFF. The CDR3 DNA is TGTGCCAGCAGTCGACCTAGCGGTAGAGGCGGGGAGCTGTTTTTT.

This clonotype has only a few counts. This chain links TRBV7-2 with TRBJ1-2; D is undetermined. Germline V CDR1 and CDR2: SGHTA, FQGNSA. This CDR3 comprises 13 residues. V was trimmed by 1 base and J by 11 bases, leaving 14 bases between them. CDR3 sequence: CASSLEGSKVYTF. DNA for the CDR3: TGTGCCAGCAGCTTAGAGGGCAGCAAAGTGTACACCTTC.